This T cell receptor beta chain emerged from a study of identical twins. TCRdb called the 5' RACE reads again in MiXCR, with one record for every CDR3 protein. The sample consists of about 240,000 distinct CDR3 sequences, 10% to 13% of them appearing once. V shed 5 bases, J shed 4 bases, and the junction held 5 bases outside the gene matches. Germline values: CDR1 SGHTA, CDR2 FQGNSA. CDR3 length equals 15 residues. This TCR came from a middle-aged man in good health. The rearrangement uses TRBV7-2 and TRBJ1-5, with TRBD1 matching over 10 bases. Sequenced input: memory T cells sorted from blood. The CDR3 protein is CASSLKGQGNQPQHF. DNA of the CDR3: TGTGCCAGCAGCCTCAAGGGACAGGGGAATCAGCCCCAGCATTTT.